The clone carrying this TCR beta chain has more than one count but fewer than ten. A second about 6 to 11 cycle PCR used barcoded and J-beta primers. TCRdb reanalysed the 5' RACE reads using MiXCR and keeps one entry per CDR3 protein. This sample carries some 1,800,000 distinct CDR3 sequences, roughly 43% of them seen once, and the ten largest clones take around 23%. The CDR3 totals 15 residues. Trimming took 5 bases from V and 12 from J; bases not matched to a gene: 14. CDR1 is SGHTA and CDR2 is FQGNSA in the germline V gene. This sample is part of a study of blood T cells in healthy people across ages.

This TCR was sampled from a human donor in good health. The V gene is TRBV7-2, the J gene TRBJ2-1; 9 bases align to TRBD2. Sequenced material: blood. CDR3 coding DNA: TGTGCCAGCAGCCTTAGCGGGGGAGTACAGGCCATGCAGTTCTTC. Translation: CASSLSGGVQAMQFF.